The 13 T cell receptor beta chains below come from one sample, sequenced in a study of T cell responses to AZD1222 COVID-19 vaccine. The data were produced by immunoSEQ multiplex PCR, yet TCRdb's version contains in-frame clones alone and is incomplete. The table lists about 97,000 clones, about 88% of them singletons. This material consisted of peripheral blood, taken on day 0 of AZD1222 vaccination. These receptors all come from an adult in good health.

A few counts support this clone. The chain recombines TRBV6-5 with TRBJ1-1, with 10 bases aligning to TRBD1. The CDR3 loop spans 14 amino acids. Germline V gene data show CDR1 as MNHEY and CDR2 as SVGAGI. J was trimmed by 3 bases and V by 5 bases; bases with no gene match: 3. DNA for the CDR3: TGTGCCAGCAGTAGGGGACAGGGGCACACTGAAGCTTTCTTT. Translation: CASSRGQGHTEAFF.

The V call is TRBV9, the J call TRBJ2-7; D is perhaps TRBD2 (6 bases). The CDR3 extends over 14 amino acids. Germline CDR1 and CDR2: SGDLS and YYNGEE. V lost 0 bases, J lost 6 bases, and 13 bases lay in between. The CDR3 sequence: CASSVVEGRGEQYF. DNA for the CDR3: TGTGCCAGCAGCGTAGTGGAGGGAAGGGGCGAGCAGTACTTC.

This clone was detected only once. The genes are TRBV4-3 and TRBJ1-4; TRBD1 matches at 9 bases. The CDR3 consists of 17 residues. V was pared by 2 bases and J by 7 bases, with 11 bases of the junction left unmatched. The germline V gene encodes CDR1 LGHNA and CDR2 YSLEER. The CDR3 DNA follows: TGCGCCAGCAGCCAACAATCCCCGGGACAGGGCGGTGAAAAACTGTTTTTT. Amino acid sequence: CASSQQSPGQGGEKLFF.

The CDR3 sequence: CATSDARGQTGELFF. In nucleotides, the CDR3 is TGTGCCACCAGTGATGCACGGGGGCAGACCGGGGAGCTGTTTTTT. This sequence joins TRBV24-1 and TRBJ2-2, with D possibly called TRBD1 or TRBD2 (6 bases each). The CDR3 consists of 15 residues. The germline V and J ends were trimmed by 3 bases and 5 bases, with 12 bases remaining between them. Germline CDR1 and CDR2: KGHDR and SFDVKD.

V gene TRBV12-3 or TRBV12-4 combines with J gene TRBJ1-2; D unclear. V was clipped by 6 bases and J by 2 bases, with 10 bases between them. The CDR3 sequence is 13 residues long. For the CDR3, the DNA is TGTGCCAGCAGCCGAACACAGAACTATGGCTACACCTTC. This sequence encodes CASSRTQNYGYTF.

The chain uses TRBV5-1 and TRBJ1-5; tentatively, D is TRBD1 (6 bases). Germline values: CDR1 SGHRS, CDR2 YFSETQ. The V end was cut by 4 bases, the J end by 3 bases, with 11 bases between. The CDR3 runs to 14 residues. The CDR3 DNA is TGCGCCAGCAGCCCGGACAGCCCCAATCAGCCCCAGCATTTT. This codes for CASSPDSPNQPQHF. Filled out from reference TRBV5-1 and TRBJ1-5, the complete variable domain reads KAGVTQTPRYLIKTRGQQVTLSCSPISGHRSVSWYQQTPGQGLQFLFEYFSETQRNKGNFPGRFSGRQFSNSRSEMNVSTLELGDSALYLCASSPDSPNQPQHFGDGTRLSIL.

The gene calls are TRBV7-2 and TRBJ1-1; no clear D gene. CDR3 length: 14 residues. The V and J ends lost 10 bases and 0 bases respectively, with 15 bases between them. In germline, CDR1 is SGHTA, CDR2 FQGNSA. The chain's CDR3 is CATQSSTVNTEAFF. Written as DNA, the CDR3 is TGTGCCACACAGTCCTCAACAGTGAACACTGAAGCTTTCTTT.

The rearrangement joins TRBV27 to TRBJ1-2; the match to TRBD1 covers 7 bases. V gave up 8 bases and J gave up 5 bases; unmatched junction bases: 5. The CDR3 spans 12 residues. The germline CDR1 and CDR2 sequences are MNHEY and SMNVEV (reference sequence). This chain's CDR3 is CASAPGQYGYTF. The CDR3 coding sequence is TGTGCCAGCGCTCCGGGACAGTATGGCTACACCTTC.

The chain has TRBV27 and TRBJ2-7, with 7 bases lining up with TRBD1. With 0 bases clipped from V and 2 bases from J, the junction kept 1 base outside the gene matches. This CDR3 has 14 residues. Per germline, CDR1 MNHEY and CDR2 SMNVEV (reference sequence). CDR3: CASSLSTGPYEQYF. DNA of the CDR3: TGTGCCAGCAGTTTATCGACAGGGCCCTACGAGCAGTACTTC.

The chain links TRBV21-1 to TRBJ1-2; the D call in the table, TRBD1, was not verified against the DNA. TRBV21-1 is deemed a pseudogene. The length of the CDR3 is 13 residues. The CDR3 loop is CASFPQVTNGYTF. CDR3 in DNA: TGTGCCAGCTTCCCACAGGTTACGAATGGCTACACCTTC.

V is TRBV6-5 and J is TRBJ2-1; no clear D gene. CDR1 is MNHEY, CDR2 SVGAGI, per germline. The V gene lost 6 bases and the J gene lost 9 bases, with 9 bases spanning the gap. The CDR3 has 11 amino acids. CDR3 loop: CASSRDSEQFF. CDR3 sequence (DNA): TGTGCCAGCAGCCGTGACTCTGAGCAGTTCTTC.

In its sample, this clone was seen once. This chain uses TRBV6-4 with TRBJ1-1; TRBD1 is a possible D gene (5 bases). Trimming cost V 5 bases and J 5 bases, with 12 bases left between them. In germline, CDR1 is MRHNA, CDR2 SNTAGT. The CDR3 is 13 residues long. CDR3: CASSLGPGTEAFF. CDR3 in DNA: TGTGCCAGCAGTCTGGGGCCGGGGACTGAAGCTTTCTTT.

The CDR3 spells CASTAMDRGLANEQFF. The CDR3 DNA is TGTGCCAGTACGGCTATGGACAGGGGGCTCGCCAATGAGCAGTTCTTC. This chain joins TRBV19 and TRBJ2-1; 11 bases are shared with TRBD1. V dropped 7 bases and J dropped 6; count of bases not matched to a gene: 11. CDR3 length equals 16 residues. Germline V CDR1 and CDR2: LNHDA, SQIVND (reference sequence).